The source of this T cell receptor (beta chain) is a study of T-cell memory formation after mild COVID-19. By sample fraction, this clonotype is medium-sized (0.01 to 0.1%). TCRdb re-called the 5' RACE reads through MiXCR, storing one row per CDR3 protein. The sample lists approximately 290,000 distinct CDR3 sequences, more than 15% occurring once. The sequencing sample was made of PBMCs or a T cell subset sorted from them (not recorded which). This receptor was obtained from a man aged 18 to 30 who had mild COVID-19 (a few samples of this study predate the infection). Cell type and time point are not known.

CDR3: CASREGGHGYTF. The CDR3 region has the DNA TGTGCCAGCAGAGAGGGGGGACATGGCTACACCTTC. The chain joins TRBV6-1 to TRBJ1-2; TRBD1 might be the D (6 bases). V dropped 6 bases and J dropped 6 bases, with 11 bases sitting between them. The CDR3 length is 12 residues. Germline V gene sequence: CDR1 MNHNS, CDR2 SASEGT.